This T cell receptor (beta chain) emerged from a study of monozygotic twins with inflammatory bowel disease. General observations from the study: Telling different T cell subtypes apart from each other was not possible.

The total RNA came straight from whole blood, and T cells were not sorted beforehand. A word on this clonotype: Its antigen is still unknown.

TCRdb reprocessed the 5' RACE reads; each CDR3 protein has one entry and no DNA is given. The sample's table shows 200,000 to 250,000 distinct CDR3 sequences. There are 16 residues in the CDR3. Germline V CDR1 and CDR2: SGHTA, FQGNSA. The source is a human donor with ulcerative colitis or Crohn's disease, or a healthy co-twin of an affected twin (not recorded which). This sequence joins TRBV7-2 and TRBJ2-7; TCRdb proposes TRBD2, but this gene call is untestable without DNA. Source material: blood. CDR3 residues: CASSLAGTSGINEQYF.